These T cell receptor beta chains were read from a single sample in a study of somatic mutations in cytotoxic T cells in rheumatoid arthritis. Assay: immunoSEQ multiplex PCR; the TCRdb copy retains only in-frame clones and omits some. Of about 18,000 clones detected, 55% to 80% appear once; the ten largest clones hold under 20%. Input material: CD8+ T cells sorted from blood. Receptors originate from an adult with rheumatoid arthritis. The CDR3 runs from the conserved cysteine through the conserved F or W. The D gene is left open where the match is weak. Clone sizes are given selectively: once, few, many, or a class where the clone is expanded.

size,J,V,D,CDR3
.,TRBJ2-6,TRBV19,.,CASSIVDGANVLTF
.,TRBJ2-2,TRBV19,.,CASSIGLGTGELFF
.,TRBJ2-1,TRBV13,TRBD2,CASSLSLAGVTAYNEQFF
.,TRBJ2-6,TRBV2,.,CARQAGPGANVLTF
.,TRBJ1-3,TRBV28,.,CASSQGIEVDTIYF
.,TRBJ2-1,TRBV4-2,TRBD2,CASSQEPSGGFNNEQFF
.,TRBJ2-1,TRBV28,.,CASSLIASYNEQFF
.,TRBJ1-1,TRBV4-3,TRBD1,CASSQEGQGWTEAFF
.,TRBJ1-1,TRBV9,.,CASSLRGTKTEAFF
.,TRBJ2-7,TRBV27,TRBD1,CASSLTGGEQYF
.,TRBJ2-3,TRBV29-1,.,CSVDSGTTDTQYF
.,TRBJ1-5,TRBV5-6,.,CASSLGTTGNQPQHF
.,TRBJ2-7,TRBV15,TRBD1,CATSNRDRVYEQYF
.,TRBJ1-2,TRBV15,TRBD1,CATSPTRDRDYGYTF
.,TRBJ1-1,TRBV7-2,.,CASSRGGMNTEAFF
once,TRBJ2-2,TRBV9,TRBD2,CASSALSGGPGELFF
.,TRBJ2-7,TRBV7-9,TRBD1,CASSYTGQGSYEQYF
.,TRBJ2-3,TRBV7-3,.,CASSPSEFTDTQYF
once,TRBJ2-5,TRBV6-5,.,CASSYGRLLQETQYF
few,TRBJ1-1,TRBV2,.,CASRRGTEAFF
once,TRBJ2-7,TRBV5-4,TRBD1,CASSLGPGQTYEQYF
.,TRBJ1-5,TRBV6-5,.,CASSSYSSNQPQHF
once,TRBJ2-5,TRBV5-4,TRBD2,CASSLVGGLGETQYF
.,TRBJ2-3,TRBV5-1,.,CASSLVGDTQYF
.,TRBJ2-5,TRBV11-2,.,CASSLSSGGQETQYF
.,TRBJ1-5,TRBV27,TRBD1,CASSRQGADQPQHF
.,TRBJ2-7,TRBV4-3,TRBD1,CASSQGDRGGYEQYF
.,TRBJ2-5,TRBV10-3,.,CAISESDGTKETQYF
.,TRBJ2-5,TRBV6-5,TRBD1,CASSYSMAGTAETQYF
.,TRBJ1-2,TRBV11-2,TRBD1,CASSHPLDRGKNYGYTF
medium-sized,TRBJ2-7,TRBV2,.,CASSETYEQYF
.,TRBJ2-1,TRBV5-4,.,CASSFLSVGDNEQFF
once,TRBJ2-3,TRBV11-2,.,CASSLVRFRGGREDTQYF
.,TRBJ1-4,TRBV28,.,CASSPSWDATNEKLFF
.,TRBJ2-1,TRBV12-5,.,CASGSGPYNEQFF
.,TRBJ2-2,TRBV5-1,TRBD2,CASRLTSGNTGELFF
.,TRBJ1-2,TRBV19,.,CASSIGSNDGYTF
.,TRBJ1-5,TRBV27,.,CASSLSGGSNQPQHF
.,TRBJ2-7,TRBV9,TRBD1,CASSPSEGGVSLDSYQYF
.,TRBJ2-5,TRBV5-1,TRBD1,CASSLGTGGKRETQYF
.,TRBJ2-5,TRBV6-5,TRBD2,CASSYASGGGFETQYF
.,TRBJ2-7,TRBV5-6,TRBD1,CASSWGQGAYEQYF
once,TRBJ2-5,TRBV9,TRBD2,CASSPWTSGGSLGETQYF
.,TRBJ1-2,TRBV7-2,.,CASSFGVDYTF
few,TRBJ1-6,TRBV28,.,CASRAGSASPLHF
.,TRBJ2-7,TRBV5-1,.,CASSAGQFYEQYF
few,TRBJ1-1,TRBV10-3,TRBD1,CAIMGTGGAGNTEAFF
.,TRBJ2-5,TRBV7-6,TRBD1,CASLAGTGVAETQYF
.,TRBJ2-7,TRBV27,.,CASSLSRVNEQYF
.,TRBJ2-2,TRBV9,TRBD2,CASSVASGGAVGELFF
.,TRBJ1-1,TRBV6-5,TRBD1,CASSLQGTEAFF
once,TRBJ1-4,TRBV14,.,CASSQDQTATNEKLFF
.,TRBJ1-5,TRBV7-8,.,CASSLNTGSGGQPQHF
.,TRBJ1-1,TRBV7-9,TRBD1,CASSLGTGGGFSYTEAFF
.,TRBJ2-7,TRBV4-2,TRBD1,CASSQVSDRGDEQYF
.,TRBJ1-6,TRBV11-1,.,CASSLDFDSPLHF
.,TRBJ2-7,TRBV15,.,CATSRDLGPGGEQYF